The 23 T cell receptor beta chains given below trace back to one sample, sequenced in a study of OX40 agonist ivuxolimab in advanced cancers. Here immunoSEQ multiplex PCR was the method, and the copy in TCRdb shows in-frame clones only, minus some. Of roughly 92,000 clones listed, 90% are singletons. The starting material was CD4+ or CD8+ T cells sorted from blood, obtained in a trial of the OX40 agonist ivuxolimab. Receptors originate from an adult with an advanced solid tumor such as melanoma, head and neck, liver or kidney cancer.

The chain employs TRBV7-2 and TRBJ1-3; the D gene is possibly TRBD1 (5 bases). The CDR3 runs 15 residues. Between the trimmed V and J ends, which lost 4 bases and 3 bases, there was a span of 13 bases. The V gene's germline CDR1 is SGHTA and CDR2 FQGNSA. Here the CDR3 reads CASSSGGSGGNTIYF. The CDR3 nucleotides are TGTGCCAGCAGCTCCGGGGGTAGTGGTGGAAACACCATATATTTT.

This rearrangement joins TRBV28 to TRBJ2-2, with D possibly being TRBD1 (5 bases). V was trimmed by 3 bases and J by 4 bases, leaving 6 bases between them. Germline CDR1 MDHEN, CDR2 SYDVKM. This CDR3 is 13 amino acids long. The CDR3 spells CASSLQGTGELFF. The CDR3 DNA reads TGTGCCAGCAGTTTGCAGGGCACCGGGGAGCTGTTTTTT.

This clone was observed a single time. CDR3 residues: CASSISMVADTQYF. The CDR3 bases are TGTGCCAGTAGTATTTCCATGGTGGCAGATACGCAGTATTTT. This chain joins TRBV19 and TRBJ2-3; D unresolved. Trimming removed 3 bases from V and 4 bases from J, with 11 bases in between. The length of the CDR3 is 14 residues. CDR1 is LNHDA and CDR2 is SQIVND in the germline V gene (reference sequence).

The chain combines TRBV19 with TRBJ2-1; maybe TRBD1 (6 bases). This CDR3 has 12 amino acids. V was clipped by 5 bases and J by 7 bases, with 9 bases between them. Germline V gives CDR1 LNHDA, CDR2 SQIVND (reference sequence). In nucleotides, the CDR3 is TGTGCCAGTAGTCTGGACAGAAATGAGCAGTTCTTC. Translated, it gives CASSLDRNEQFF.

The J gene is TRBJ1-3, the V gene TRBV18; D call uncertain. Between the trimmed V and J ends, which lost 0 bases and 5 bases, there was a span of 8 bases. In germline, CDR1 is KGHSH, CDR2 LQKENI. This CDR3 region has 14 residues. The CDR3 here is CASSPPSVRNTIYF. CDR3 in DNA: TGTGCCAGCTCACCACCGTCAGTTAGAAACACCATATATTTT.

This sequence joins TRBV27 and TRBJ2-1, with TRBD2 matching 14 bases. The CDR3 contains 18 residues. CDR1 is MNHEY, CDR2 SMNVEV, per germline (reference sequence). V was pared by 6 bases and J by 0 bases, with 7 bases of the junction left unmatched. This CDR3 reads CASSTRTSGRYSYNEQFF. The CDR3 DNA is TGTGCCAGCAGCACGAGGACTAGCGGGAGGTACTCCTACAATGAGCAGTTCTTC.

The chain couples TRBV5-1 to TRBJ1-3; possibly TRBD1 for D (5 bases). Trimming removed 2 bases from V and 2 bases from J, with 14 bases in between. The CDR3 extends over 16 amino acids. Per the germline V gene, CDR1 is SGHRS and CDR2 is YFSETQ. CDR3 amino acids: CASSFKQGYPGNTIYF. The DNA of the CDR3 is TGCGCCAGCAGCTTCAAGCAGGGTTATCCTGGAAACACCATATATTTT.

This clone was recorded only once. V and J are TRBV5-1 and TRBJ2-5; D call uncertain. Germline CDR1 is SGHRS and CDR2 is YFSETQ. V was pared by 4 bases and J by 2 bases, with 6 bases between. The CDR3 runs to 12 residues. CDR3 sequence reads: CASSIPQETQYF. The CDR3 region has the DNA TGCGCCAGCAGCATACCTCAAGAGACCCAGTACTTC.

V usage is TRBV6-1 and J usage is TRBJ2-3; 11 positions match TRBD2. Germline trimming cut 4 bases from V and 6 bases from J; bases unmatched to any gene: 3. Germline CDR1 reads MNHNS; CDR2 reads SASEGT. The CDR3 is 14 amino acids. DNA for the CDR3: TGTGCCAGCAGTGTTCGGACTAGCGGGGATACGCAGTATTTT. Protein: CASSVRTSGDTQYF.

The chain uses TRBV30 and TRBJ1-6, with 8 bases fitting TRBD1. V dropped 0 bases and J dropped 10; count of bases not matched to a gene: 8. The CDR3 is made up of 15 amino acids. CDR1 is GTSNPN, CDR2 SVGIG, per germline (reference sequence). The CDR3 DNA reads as TGTGCCTGGAGTGTACATCAGGGGGCGCAGTCACCCCTCCACTTT. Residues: CAWSVHQGAQSPLHF.

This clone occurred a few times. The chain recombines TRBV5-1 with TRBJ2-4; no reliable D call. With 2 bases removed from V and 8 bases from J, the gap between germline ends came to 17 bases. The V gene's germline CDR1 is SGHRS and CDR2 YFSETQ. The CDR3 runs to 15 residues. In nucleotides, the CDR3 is TGCGCCAGCAGCTTTTCGGGTCGGGCGTGGGACATTCAGTACTTC. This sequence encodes CASSFSGRAWDIQYF.

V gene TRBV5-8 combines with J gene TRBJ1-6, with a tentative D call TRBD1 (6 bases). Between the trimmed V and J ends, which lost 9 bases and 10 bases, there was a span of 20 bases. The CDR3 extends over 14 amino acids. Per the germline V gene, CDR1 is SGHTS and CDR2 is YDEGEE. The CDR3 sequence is CATQDRTIGSPLHF. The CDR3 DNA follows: TGTGCCACCCAAGACAGGACCATCGGGTCACCCCTCCACTTT.

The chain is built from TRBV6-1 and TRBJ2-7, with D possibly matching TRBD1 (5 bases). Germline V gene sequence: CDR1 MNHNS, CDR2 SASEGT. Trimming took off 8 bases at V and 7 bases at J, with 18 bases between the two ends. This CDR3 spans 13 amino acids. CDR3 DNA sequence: TGTGCCAGCCTGGGGCCTAATGGAGCTGAGCAGTACTTC. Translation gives CASLGPNGAEQYF.

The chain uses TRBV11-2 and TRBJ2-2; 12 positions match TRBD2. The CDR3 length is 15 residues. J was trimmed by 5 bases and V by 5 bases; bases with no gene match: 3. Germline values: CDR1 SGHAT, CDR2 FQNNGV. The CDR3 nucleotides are TGTGCCAGCAGCACTAGCGGGGGGACAACCGGGGAGCTGTTTTTT. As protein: CASSTSGGTTGELFF.

CDR3 DNA: TGTGCCAGCACCCCTGGTGCTGGGGGAAATCAGCCCCAGCATTTT. Encoded protein: CASTPGAGGNQPQHF. The chain combines TRBV7-2 with TRBJ1-5, with D tentatively TRBD1 (5 bases). This CDR3 is 15 amino acids long. V was trimmed by 7 bases and J by 4 bases, leaving 17 bases between them. Germline V gene data show CDR1 as SGHTA and CDR2 as FQGNSA.

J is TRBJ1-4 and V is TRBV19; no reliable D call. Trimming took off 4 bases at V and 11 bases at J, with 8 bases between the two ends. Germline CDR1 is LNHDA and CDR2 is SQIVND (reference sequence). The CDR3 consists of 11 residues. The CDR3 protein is CASSTSRKLFF. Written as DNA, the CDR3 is TGTGCCAGTAGTACGAGTAGGAAACTGTTTTTT.

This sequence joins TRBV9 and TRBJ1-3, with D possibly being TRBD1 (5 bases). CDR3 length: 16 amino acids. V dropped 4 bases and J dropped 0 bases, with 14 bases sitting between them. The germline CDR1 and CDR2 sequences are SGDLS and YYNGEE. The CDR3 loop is CASSFLGHNSGNTIYF. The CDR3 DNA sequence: TGTGCCAGCAGCTTCTTAGGACACAACTCTGGAAACACCATATATTTT.

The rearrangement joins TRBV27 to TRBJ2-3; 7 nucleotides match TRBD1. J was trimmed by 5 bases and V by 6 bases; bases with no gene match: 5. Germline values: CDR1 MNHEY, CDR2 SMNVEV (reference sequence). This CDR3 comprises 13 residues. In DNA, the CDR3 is TGTGCCAGCAGGAGACAGGGTGGAGATACGCAGTATTTT. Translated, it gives CASRRQGGDTQYF.

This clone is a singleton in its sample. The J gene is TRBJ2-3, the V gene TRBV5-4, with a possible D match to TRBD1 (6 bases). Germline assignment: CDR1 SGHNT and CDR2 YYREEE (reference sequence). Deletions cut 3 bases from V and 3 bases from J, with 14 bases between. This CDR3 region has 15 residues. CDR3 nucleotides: TGTGCCAGCAGCTCGGAACAGGGAAGGACAGATACGCAGTATTTT. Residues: CASSSEQGRTDTQYF.

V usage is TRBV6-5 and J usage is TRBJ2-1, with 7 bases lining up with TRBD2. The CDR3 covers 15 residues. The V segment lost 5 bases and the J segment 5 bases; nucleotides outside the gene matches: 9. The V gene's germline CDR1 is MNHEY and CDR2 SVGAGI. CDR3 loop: CASSQGLRTDNEQFF. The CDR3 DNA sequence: TGTGCCAGCAGTCAGGGACTACGGACGGACAATGAGCAGTTCTTC.

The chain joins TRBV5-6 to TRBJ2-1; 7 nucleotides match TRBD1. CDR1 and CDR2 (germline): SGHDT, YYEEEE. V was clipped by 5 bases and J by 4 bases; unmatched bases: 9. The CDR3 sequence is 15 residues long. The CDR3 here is CASSTTGLIYNEQFF. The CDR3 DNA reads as TGTGCCAGCAGTACGACAGGGCTGATATACAATGAGCAGTTCTTC.

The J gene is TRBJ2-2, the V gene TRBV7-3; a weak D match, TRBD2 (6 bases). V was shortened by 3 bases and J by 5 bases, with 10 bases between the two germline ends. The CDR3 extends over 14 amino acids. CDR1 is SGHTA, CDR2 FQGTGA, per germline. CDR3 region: CASSFGLATGELFF. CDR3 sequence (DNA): TGTGCCAGCAGCTTTGGCCTAGCGACCGGGGAGCTGTTTTTT.

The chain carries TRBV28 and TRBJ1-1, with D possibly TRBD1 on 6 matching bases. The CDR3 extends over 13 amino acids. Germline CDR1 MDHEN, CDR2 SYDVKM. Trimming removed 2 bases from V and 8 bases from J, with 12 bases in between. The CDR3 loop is CASSLRGEAEAFF. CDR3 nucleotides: TGTGCCAGCAGTTTAAGGGGGGAGGCGGAAGCTTTCTTT.